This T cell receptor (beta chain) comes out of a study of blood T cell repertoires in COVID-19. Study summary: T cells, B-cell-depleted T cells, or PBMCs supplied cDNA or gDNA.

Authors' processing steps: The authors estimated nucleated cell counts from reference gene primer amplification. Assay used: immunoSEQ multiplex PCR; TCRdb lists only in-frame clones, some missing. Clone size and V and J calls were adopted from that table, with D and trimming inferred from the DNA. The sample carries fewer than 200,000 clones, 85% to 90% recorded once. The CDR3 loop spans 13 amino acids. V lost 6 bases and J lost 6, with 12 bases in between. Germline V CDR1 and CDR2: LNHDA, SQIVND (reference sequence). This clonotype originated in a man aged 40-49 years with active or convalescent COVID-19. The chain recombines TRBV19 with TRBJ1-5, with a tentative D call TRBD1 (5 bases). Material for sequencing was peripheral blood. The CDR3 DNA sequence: TGTGCCAGTAGCCCGACAGAAGCTCAGCCCCAGCATTTT. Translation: CASSPTEAQPQHF.